This T cell receptor (beta chain) was recovered during a study of blood T cell repertoires in COVID-19. On the study more broadly: The cDNA or gDNA used as material had been derived from T cells, B-cell-depleted T cells, or PBMCs.

Trimming cost V 4 bases and J 9 bases; bases outside gene matches: 9. The CDR3 loop spans 15 amino acids. Germline V gene lookup returns CDR1 SGHDT and CDR2 YYEEEE. The data were produced by immunoSEQ multiplex PCR, yet TCRdb's version contains in-frame clones alone and is incomplete. The sample holds 150,000 or so clones; 85% to 90% are singletons and the top ten take roughly 0.53%. Sequenced: peripheral blood. The J gene is TRBJ1-6, the V gene TRBV5-6; 8 bases fit TRBD1. This sequence originates from a man aged 55-75 years with COVID-19, enrolled during active disease. As DNA, the CDR3 is TGTGCCAGCAGCCCGGGACAGGTCTACGGTTCACCCCTCCACTTT. Translation gives CASSPGQVYGSPLHF.